This TCR beta chain was recorded in a study of cytomegalovirus exposure and HLA in healthy donors. Study-wide points: In a later analysis, the majority of CMV-associated beta chains seemingly showed HLA restriction. In most subjects, TCR beta sequences reportedly gave accurate predictions of HLA-A and HLA-B alleles.

This PCR relied on a set of 60 Vbeta primers and 13 Jbeta primers. Clones were sequenced by immunoSEQ multiplex PCR, and TCRdb holds only the in-frame ones, with some missing. The profile shows some 150,000 clones, more than 70% of them singletons. Turning to this clone: What it binds is unknown. Other nucleotide sequences in the sample specify the same CDR3.

Trimming took off 7 bases at V and 4 bases at J, with 14 bases between the two ends. There are 14 residues in the CDR3. Germline CDR1 is SGHDT and CDR2 is YYEEEE. This TCR was recovered from a woman between 50 and 59 years old in good health and CMV-seronegative. The specimen sequenced was PBMCs. V gene TRBV5-6 combines with J gene TRBJ2-2; D is unclear. CDR3: CASARSWVTGELFF. In nucleotides, the CDR3 is TGTGCCAGCGCGCGGAGCTGGGTCACCGGGGAGCTGTTTTTT.